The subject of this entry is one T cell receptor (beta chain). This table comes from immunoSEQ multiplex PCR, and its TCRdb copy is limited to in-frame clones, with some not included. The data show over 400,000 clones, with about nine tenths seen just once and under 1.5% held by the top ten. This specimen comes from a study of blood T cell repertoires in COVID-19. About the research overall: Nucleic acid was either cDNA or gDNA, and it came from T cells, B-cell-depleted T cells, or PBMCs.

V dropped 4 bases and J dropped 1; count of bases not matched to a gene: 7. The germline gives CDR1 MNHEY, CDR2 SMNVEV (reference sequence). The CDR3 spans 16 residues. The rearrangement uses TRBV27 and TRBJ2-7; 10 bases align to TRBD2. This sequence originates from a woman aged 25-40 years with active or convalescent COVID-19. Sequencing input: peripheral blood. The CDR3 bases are TGTGCCAGCAGTTCCTATAGCGGGGGGCTTTCCTACGAGCAGTACTTC. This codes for CASSSYSGGLSYEQYF.